This T cell receptor beta chain was obtained from a study of blood T cell repertoires in COVID-19. Study at large: Samples of COVID-19 (acute and convalescent) were obtained from the United States, Italy and Spain.

V was shortened by 1 base and J by 0 bases, with 17 bases between the two germline ends. Germline V gives CDR1 SGHTA, CDR2 FQGTGA. This CDR3 contains 18 residues. Source study methods: For nucleated cells, counts were estimated from reference gene primer amplification. Profiling relied on immunoSEQ multiplex PCR, and the TCRdb table lists in-frame clones only, not all of them. For V, J and clone size, that table is used; D and trimming come from the DNA. The sample lists hundreds of thousands of clones, around nine tenths occurring once. The source of this sequence is a man aged 55-75 years who had recovered from COVID-19. The sequenced sample consisted of peripheral blood. The chain uses TRBV7-3 and TRBJ2-3; D is perhaps TRBD2 (6 bases). The CDR3, as DNA: TGTGCCAGCAGCTTAAAGTTCTGGGGGGACCTTAGCACAGATACGCAGTATTTT. Encoded protein: CASSLKFWGDLSTDTQYF. The full variable domain, completed using reference TRBV7-3 and TRBJ2-3, is GAGVSQTPSNKVTEKGKYVELRCDPISGHTALYWYRQSLGQGPEFLIYFQGTGAADDSGLPNDRFFAVRPEGSVSTLKIQRTERGDSAVYLCASSLKFWGDLSTDTQYFGPGTRLTVL.